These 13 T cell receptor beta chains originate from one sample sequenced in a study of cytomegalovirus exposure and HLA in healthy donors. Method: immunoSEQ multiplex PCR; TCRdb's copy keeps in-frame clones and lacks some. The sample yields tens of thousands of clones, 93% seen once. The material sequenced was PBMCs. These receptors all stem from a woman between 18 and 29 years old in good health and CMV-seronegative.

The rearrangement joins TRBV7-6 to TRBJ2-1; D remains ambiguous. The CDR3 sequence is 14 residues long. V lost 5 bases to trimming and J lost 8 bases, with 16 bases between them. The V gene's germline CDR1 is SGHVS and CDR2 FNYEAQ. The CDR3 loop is CASSEVLYSDEQFF. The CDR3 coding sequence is TGTGCCAGCAGCGAGGTGCTGTACTCGGATGAGCAGTTCTTC.

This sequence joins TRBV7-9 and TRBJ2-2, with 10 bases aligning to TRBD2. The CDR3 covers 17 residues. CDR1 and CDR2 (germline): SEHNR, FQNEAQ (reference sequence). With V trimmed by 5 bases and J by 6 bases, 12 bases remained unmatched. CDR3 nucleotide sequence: TGTGCCAGCAGCCCTACGTTAGCGGGAGGACTGGCCGGGGAGCTGTTTTTT. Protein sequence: CASSPTLAGGLAGELFF.

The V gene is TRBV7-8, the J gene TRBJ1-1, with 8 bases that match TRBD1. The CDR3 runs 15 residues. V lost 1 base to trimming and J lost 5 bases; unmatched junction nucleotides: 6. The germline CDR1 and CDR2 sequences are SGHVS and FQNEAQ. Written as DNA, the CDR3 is TGTGCCAGCAGCTTAGGGCAGGGGGCTAGAACTGAAGCTTTCTTT. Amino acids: CASSLGQGARTEAFF.

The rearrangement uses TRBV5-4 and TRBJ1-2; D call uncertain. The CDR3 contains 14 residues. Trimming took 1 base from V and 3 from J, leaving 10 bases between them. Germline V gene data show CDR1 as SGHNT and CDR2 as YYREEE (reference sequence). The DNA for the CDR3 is TGTGCCAGCAGCTTGAAGATTCGAGACTATGGCTACACCTTC. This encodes CASSLKIRDYGYTF.

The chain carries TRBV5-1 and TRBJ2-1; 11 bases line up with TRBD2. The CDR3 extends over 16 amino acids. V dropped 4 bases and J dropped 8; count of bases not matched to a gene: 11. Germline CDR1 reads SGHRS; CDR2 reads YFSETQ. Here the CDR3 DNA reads TGCGCCAGCAGCCCCCTGACTAGCGGGGATAGAGATGAGCAGTTCTTC. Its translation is CASSPLTSGDRDEQFF. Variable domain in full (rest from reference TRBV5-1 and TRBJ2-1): KAGVTQTPRYLIKTRGQQVTLSCSPISGHRSVSWYQQTPGQGLQFLFEYFSETQRNKGNFPGRFSGRQFSNSRSEMNVSTLELGDSALYLCASSPLTSGDRDEQFFGPGTRLTVL.

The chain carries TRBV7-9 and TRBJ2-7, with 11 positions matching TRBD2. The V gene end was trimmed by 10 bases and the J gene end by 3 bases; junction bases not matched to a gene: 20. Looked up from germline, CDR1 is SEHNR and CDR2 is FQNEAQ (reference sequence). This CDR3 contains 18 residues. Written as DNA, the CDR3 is TGTGCCATACAGGACGGTTTTGGCCCGACTAGCGGGAACTACGAGCAGTACTTC. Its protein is CAIQDGFGPTSGNYEQYF.

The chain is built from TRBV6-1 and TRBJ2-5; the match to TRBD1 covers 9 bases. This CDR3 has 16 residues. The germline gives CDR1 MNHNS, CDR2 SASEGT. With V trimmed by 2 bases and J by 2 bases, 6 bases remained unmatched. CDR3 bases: TGTGCCAGCAGTGAAACAACCGGGACAGGGCAAGAGACCCAGTACTTC. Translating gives CASSETTGTGQETQYF.

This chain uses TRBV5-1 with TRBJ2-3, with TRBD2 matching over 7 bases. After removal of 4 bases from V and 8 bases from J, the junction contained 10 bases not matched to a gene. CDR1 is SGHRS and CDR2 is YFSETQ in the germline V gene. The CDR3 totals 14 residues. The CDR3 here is CASSNPSGESTQYF. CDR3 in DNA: TGCGCCAGCAGCAATCCAAGCGGGGAAAGTACGCAGTATTTT.

The CDR3 bases are TGTGCCAGCAGCTTAGAGGGGACAGGGGGCACTGAAGCTTTCTTT. This encodes CASSLEGTGGTEAFF. The genes are TRBV7-9 and TRBJ1-1; TRBD1 matches at 11 bases. Germline V gives CDR1 SEHNR, CDR2 FQNEAQ (reference sequence). This CDR3 is built from 15 residues. V shed 1 base, J shed 4 bases, and the junction held 2 bases outside the gene matches.

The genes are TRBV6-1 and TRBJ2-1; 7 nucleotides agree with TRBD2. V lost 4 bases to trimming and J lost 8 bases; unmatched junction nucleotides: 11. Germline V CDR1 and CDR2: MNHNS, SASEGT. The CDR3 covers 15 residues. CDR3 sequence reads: CASSGDPAGRDEQFF. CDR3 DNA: TGTGCCAGCAGTGGAGACCCGGCAGGGAGGGATGAGCAGTTCTTC.

The CDR3 here is CASFSSGVDTDTQYF. DNA of the CDR3: TGTGCCAGTTTCTCATCCGGGGTGGATACAGATACGCAGTATTTT. The rearrangement joins TRBV28 to TRBJ2-3; possibly TRBD2 for D (5 bases). This CDR3 is 15 amino acids long. Looked up from germline, CDR1 is MDHEN and CDR2 is SYDVKM. The V end was cut by 9 bases, the J end by 3 bases, with 19 bases between.

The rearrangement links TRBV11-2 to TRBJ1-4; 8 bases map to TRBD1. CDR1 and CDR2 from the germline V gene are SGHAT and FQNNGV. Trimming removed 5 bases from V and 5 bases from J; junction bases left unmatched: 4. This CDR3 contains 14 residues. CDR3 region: CASSRGQGNEKLFF. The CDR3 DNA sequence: TGTGCCAGCAGCCGAGGACAGGGAAATGAAAAACTGTTTTTT. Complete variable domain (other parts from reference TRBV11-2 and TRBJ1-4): EAGVAQSPRYKIIEKRQSVAFWCNPISGHATLYWYQQILGQGPKLLIQFQNNGVVDDSQLPKDRFSAERLKGVDSTLKIQPAKLEDSAVYLCASSRGQGNEKLFFGSGTQLSVL.

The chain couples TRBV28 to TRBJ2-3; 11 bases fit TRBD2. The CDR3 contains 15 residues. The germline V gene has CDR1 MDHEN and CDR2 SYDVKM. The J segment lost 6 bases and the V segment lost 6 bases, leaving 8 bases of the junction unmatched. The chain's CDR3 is CASSPLAGGVDTQYF. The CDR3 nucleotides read TGTGCCAGCAGCCCCCTAGCGGGAGGCGTGGATACGCAGTATTTT.